Here is one T cell receptor beta chain with its context. What it recognizes is unknown. The data originate from a study of post-analysis software for immune sequencing data. Study-wide results and caveats: TRBV segments more frequent in patients than in controls numbered a few and included TRBV5-6, TRBV5-1 and TRBV20-1. People with multiple sclerosis had a significantly lower normalized Chao1 diversity than controls did. F-measure co-clustering was strong for batch-matched samples.

The TCR beta cDNA libraries carried unique molecular identifiers. Input populations of about 0.95 to 11 million T cells gave rise to around 500,000 cDNA molecules. TCRdb reprocessed the PCR reads via MiXCR and lists one record per CDR3 protein. The sample records more than 450,000 distinct CDR3 sequences, around 36% being singletons. J gave up 5 bases and V 7 bases, and 7 bases lay outside the gene matches. CDR1 and CDR2 (germline): SQVTM, ANQGSEA. There are 12 residues in the CDR3. The sequencing input was blood. This clonotype was obtained from a girl aged 2-17 years with multiple sclerosis. The V gene is TRBV29-1, the J gene TRBJ2-5; 7 bases map to TRBD2. In DNA, the CDR3 is TGCAGCGCGGGGAGGGCCCGTGAGACCCAGTACTTC. Amino acids: CSAGRARETQYF. Variable domain in full (rest from reference TRBV29-1 and TRBJ2-5): SAVISQKPSRDICQRGTSLTIQCQVDSQVTMMFWYRQQPGQSLTLIATANQGSEATYESGFVIDKFPISRPNLTFSTLTVSNMSPEDSSIYLCSAGRARETQYFGPGTRLLVL.